Listed below are T cell receptor beta chains from one sample, sequenced in a study of blood T cell repertoires in COVID-19. The data were produced by immunoSEQ multiplex PCR, yet TCRdb's version contains in-frame clones alone and is incomplete. The sample contains approximately 190,000 clones, around nine tenths of which appear only once. Sequenced: peripheral blood. These receptor sequences come from an older man with active or convalescent COVID-19. Each CDR3 is given with its conserved first and last residue. The D gene is left open where the match is weak. Clone size is not always given. Where it is, it says once, few, many or a class for expanded clones.

clone size | J gene | V gene | D gene | CDR3 protein | CDR3 DNA
NA | TRBJ2-3 | TRBV29-1 | TRBD2 | CSVGASGSTDTQYF | TGCAGCGTTGGAGCTAGCGGAAGCACAGATACGCAGTATTTT
NA | TRBJ2-7 | TRBV6-5 | NA | CASSYGTTTYEQYF | TGTGCCAGCAGTTACGGGACAACTACCTACGAGCAGTACTTC
NA | TRBJ2-5 | TRBV7-9 | TRBD1 | CASSTRTGARETQYF | TGTGCCAGCAGCACCCGGACAGGGGCTCGAGAGACCCAGTACTTC
NA | TRBJ2-5 | TRBV7-2 | NA | CASSLGGKETQYF | TGTGCCAGCAGCTTAGGCGGTAAGGAGACCCAGTACTTC
NA | TRBJ1-1 | TRBV7-9 | TRBD1 | CASSSTTGLMNTEAFF | TGTGCCAGCAGCTCAACGACAGGGCTCATGAACACTGAAGCTTTCTTT
NA | TRBJ2-7 | TRBV18 | TRBD1 | CASSLRQGGIYEQYF | TGTGCCAGCTCACTACGACAGGGGGGCATTTACGAGCAGTACTTC
NA | TRBJ1-2 | TRBV7-9 | TRBD1 | CASSSYPRQGGNYGYTF | TGTGCCAGCAGCTCCTACCCACGACAGGGTGGGAACTATGGCTACACCTTC
NA | TRBJ2-7 | TRBV6-5 | TRBD1 | CASSTRRQGLNEQYF | TGTGCCAGCAGTACCAGAAGACAGGGGCTCAACGAGCAGTACTTC
NA | TRBJ2-1 | TRBV11-2 | NA | CASSSKPRGTAGSYNEQFF | TGTGCCAGCAGCTCCAAACCCCGCGGGACAGCGGGCTCCTACAATGAGCAGTTCTTC
NA | TRBJ1-6 | TRBV5-5 | TRBD1 | CASSLGRDRGSFYNSPLHF | TGTGCCAGCAGCTTGGGTCGGGACAGGGGTTCTTTCTATAATTCACCCCTCCACTTT
NA | TRBJ1-4 | TRBV15 | TRBD1 | CATSRDDRVREKLFF | TGTGCCACCAGCAGAGACGACAGGGTGAGGGAAAAACTGTTTTTT
NA | TRBJ2-3 | TRBV28 | TRBD1 | CASSLSQGAGVDTQYF | TGTGCCAGCAGTTTAAGCCAGGGGGCAGGGGTAGATACGCAGTATTTT
NA | TRBJ2-7 | TRBV6-1 | NA | CASSETSYEQYF | TGTGCCAGCAGTGAAACTAGCTACGAGCAGTACTTC
NA | TRBJ2-4 | TRBV27 | TRBD2 | CASSPRGVAKNIQYF | TGTGCCAGCAGCCCCCGGGGGGTGGCCAAAAACATTCAGTACTTC
few | TRBJ2-1 | TRBV15 | NA | CATSPRKNNEQFF | TGTGCCACCAGCCCTAGAAAAAACAATGAGCAGTTCTTC
NA | TRBJ2-7 | TRBV30 | TRBD1 | CAWSVGGTGAYEQYF | TGTGCCTGGAGTGTAGGCGGGACAGGGGCCTACGAGCAGTACTTC
NA | TRBJ1-5 | TRBV7-2 | NA | CASSFDGVNQPQHF | TGTGCCAGCAGCTTTGATGGAGTGAATCAGCCCCAGCATTTT
NA | TRBJ2-7 | TRBV7-6 | TRBD1 | CASSFGTGNIYEQYF | TGTGCCAGCAGCTTCGGGACAGGGAATATCTACGAGCAGTACTTC
few | TRBJ2-1 | TRBV6-4 | TRBD1 | CASSESWWTGSHEQFF | TGTGCCAGCAGTGAGAGTTGGTGGACAGGGTCTCATGAGCAGTTCTTC
NA | TRBJ2-6 | TRBV19 | NA | CASSIGQGSFGANVLTF | TGTGCCAGTAGTATAGGCCAGGGCTCCTTTGGGGCCAACGTCCTGACTTTC
NA | TRBJ2-4 | TRBV19 | TRBD1 | CASRGPEGLAKNIQYF | TGTGCCAGCAGGGGGCCGGAGGGCCTAGCCAAAAACATTCAGTACTTC
NA | TRBJ2-1 | TRBV7-9 | TRBD2 | CASSTGLAGAPRNEQFF | TGTGCCAGCAGCACCGGACTAGCGGGGGCCCCGAGGAATGAGCAGTTCTTC
NA | TRBJ2-1 | TRBV7-2 | NA | CASSLGLDEQFF | TGTGCCAGCAGCTTAGGGCTGGATGAGCAGTTCTTC
NA | TRBJ1-5 | TRBV30 | NA | CAWSLVGGSDQPQHF | TGTGCCTGGAGTTTGGTTGGAGGGTCGGATCAGCCCCAGCATTTT
NA | TRBJ2-1 | TRBV5-1 | NA | CASSFLDSSVYEQFF | TGCGCCAGCAGCTTCTTGGACTCTTCAGTCTATGAGCAGTTCTTC
NA | TRBJ2-2 | TRBV7-9 | NA | CASSSQPGTHSIGELFF | TGTGCCAGCAGCTCTCAGCCCGGGACTCATTCAATCGGGGAGCTGTTTTTT
NA | TRBJ1-3 | TRBV2 | TRBD1 | CASSLTRQGFSGNTIYF | TGTGCCAGCAGTCTGACCCGACAGGGTTTCTCTGGAAACACCATATATTTT
few | TRBJ2-2 | TRBV2 | TRBD2 | CASSAAGGTGELFF | TGTGCCAGCAGTGCGGCGGGAGGTACCGGGGAGCTGTTTTTT
NA | TRBJ2-5 | TRBV6-2/TRBV6-3 | TRBD1 | CASSLVGTGTTQYF | TGTGCCAGCAGTTTAGTTGGGACAGGGACGACCCAGTACTTC
NA | TRBJ1-6 | TRBV27 | NA | CASSFSGDNSPLHF | TGTGCCAGCAGTTTCTCCGGTGATAATTCACCCCTCCACTTT
NA | TRBJ2-1 | TRBV11-3 | TRBD2 | CASSTSTSGSRNEQFF | TGTGCCAGCAGTACCTCGACTAGCGGGAGTAGGAATGAGCAGTTCTTC
NA | TRBJ2-1 | TRBV7-9 | NA | CASSSNEQFF | TGTGCCAGCAGCTCAAATGAGCAGTTCTTC
NA | TRBJ1-4 | TRBV5-1 | TRBD1 | CASSLGNQGGTTNEKLFF | TGCGCCAGCAGCTTGGGGAACCAGGGGGGAACAACTAATGAAAAACTGTTTTTT
NA | TRBJ1-2 | TRBV5-4 | NA | CASSFVTANYGYTF | TGTGCCAGCAGCTTTGTGACAGCTAACTATGGCTACACCTTC
NA | TRBJ1-1 | TRBV9 | TRBD1 | CASSPGTGEVGNTEAFF | TGTGCCAGCAGCCCAGGGACAGGGGAGGTCGGGAACACTGAAGCTTTCTTT
NA | TRBJ2-7 | TRBV28 | NA | CASLDSSSYEQYF | TGTGCCAGTTTGGACAGCTCCTCCTACGAGCAGTACTTC
NA | TRBJ2-5 | TRBV11-2 | NA | CASSSGLTESHTQYF | TGTGCCAGCAGCTCGGGTTTGACCGAGAGTCATACCCAGTACTTC
NA | TRBJ1-5 | TRBV19 | TRBD1 | CASSVTGTEQPQHF | TGTGCCAGTAGTGTAACCGGGACAGAGCAGCCCCAGCATTTT
few | TRBJ1-5 | TRBV6-1 | NA | CASSGWGGYSNQPQHF | TGTGCCAGCAGTGGATGGGGGGGCTATAGCAATCAGCCCCAGCATTTT
NA | TRBJ2-7 | TRBV11-2 | TRBD2 | CASSKLAAAAEQYF | TGTGCCAGCAGCAAACTAGCGGCTGCCGCCGAGCAGTACTTC
NA | TRBJ2-1 | TRBV7-2 | NA | CASSLAQGNNEQFF | TGTGCCAGCAGCTTAGCGCAGGGAAACAATGAGCAGTTCTTC
NA | TRBJ1-5 | TRBV29-1 | TRBD1 | CSVGGTDNQPQHF | TGCAGCGTAGGAGGGACAGACAATCAGCCCCAGCATTTT
NA | TRBJ2-2 | TRBV30 | TRBD2 | CAWSMAGGFTGELFF | TGTGCCTGGAGTATGGCGGGAGGGTTCACCGGGGAGCTGTTTTTT
NA | TRBJ1-2 | TRBV20-1 | TRBD1 | CSAAGGGYTF | TGCAGTGCAGCAGGGGGTGGCTACACCTTC
NA | TRBJ2-5 | TRBV7-9 | NA | CASSLGSAGTETQYF | TGTGCCAGCAGCTTAGGCTCTGCGGGGACTGAGACCCAGTACTTC